Given below is one T cell receptor beta chain in context. What it binds is unknown. CDR1 is SGHAT and CDR2 is FQNNGV in the germline V gene. The CDR3 consists of 11 residues. This specimen belongs to a study of response to subunit inactivated influenza vaccine. Study-wide results and limits: Authors suggested each seasonal influenza vaccination recruits few new T cells.

A single record per CDR3 protein comes from TCRdb applying MiXCR to the RT-PCR reads. This table has roughly 700,000 distinct CDR3 sequences, approximately 15% appearing once. Sequenced here: PBMCs from blood, sampled 14 days before vaccination. This receptor was identified in a man aged 45-65 years who received an inactivated influenza vaccine. The chain links TRBV11-2 to TRBJ2-2; D gene ambiguous. The CDR3 coding sequence is TGTGTCGCTTCGAACACCGGGGAGCTGTTTTTT. It specifies CVASNTGELFF. Drawing the rest from reference TRBV11-2 and TRBJ2-2, the complete variable domain is EAGVAQSPRYKIIEKRQSVAFWCNPISGHATLYWYQQILGQGPKLLIQFQNNGVVDDSQLPKDRFSAERLKGVDSTLKIQPAKLEDSAVYLCVASNTGELFFGEGSRLTVL.